These T cell receptor beta chains were read from a single sample in a study of metastatic and nonmetastatic thyroid tumors. Via MiXCR, TCRdb re-called the PCR reads. The sample holds almost 70,000 clones, 12% to 15% seen once. Sequencing used blood. The receptors here all came from a male donor with papillary thyroid cancer or a benign thyroid nodule (not recorded which). Some clones in this sample may be carry-over from other donors' samples. The CDR3 runs from the conserved cysteine through the conserved F or W. The D gene is left open where the match is weak. For some rows the clone size is stated as once, few or many, or as a class when expanded; others skip it.

V gene	clone size	J gene	D gene	CDR3 protein	CDR3 DNA
TRBV9	many	TRBJ2-1	.	CASSPRGRGEQFF	TGTGCCAGCAGCCCCAGGGGGAGGGGTGAGCAGTTCTTC
TRBV12-3/TRBV12-4	.	TRBJ2-2	TRBD1	CASRPGTGAGELFF	TGTGCCAGCAGACCCGGGACAGGGGCCGGGGAGCTGTTTTTT
TRBV7-9	many	TRBJ2-3	TRBD2	CASSLGGLAGDTDTQYF	TGTGCCAGCAGCTTAGGTGGACTAGCGGGAGACACAGATACGCAGTATTTT
TRBV20-1	many	TRBJ1-2	.	CSATRRDGANYGYTF	TGCAGTGCTACCCGCCGGGACGGAGCTAACTATGGCTACACCTTC
TRBV28	.	TRBJ2-1	.	CASTPWPASARSSYNEQFF	TGTGCCAGCACTCCCTGGCCCGCTAGCGCGCGAAGCTCCTACAATGAGCAGTTCTTC
TRBV5-1	.	TRBJ2-2	.	CASSLRSAGCGELFF	TGCGCCAGCAGCTTGCGGTCGGCCGGATGCGGGGAGCTATTTTTT
TRBV7-6	.	TRBJ2-1	.	CASNSEGDYNEQFF	TGTGCCAGCAACAGTGAGGGGGACTACAATGAGCAGTTCTTC
TRBV6-1	few	TRBJ2-7	TRBD2	CASRRPGREVDEQYF	TGTGCCAGCAGACGACCGGGGCGGGAGGTCGACGAGCAGTACTTC
TRBV7-2	many	TRBJ2-3	TRBD2	CASSLTSGSTDTQYF	TGTGCCAGCAGCTTAACTAGCGGTAGCACAGATACGCAGTATTTT
TRBV5-1	.	TRBJ2-3	.	CASRLGREGSDTKYF	TGCGCCAGCAGATTGGGCAGGGAAGGTTCAGATACGAAGTATTTT
TRBV28	.	TRBJ1-2	TRBD1	CASSLTGVGGYTF	TGTGCCAGCAGTTTGACAGGGGTGGGCGGCTACACCTTC
TRBV5-6	many	TRBJ1-6	.	CASSPGSREPLNSPLHF	TGTGCCAGCAGCCCGGGCTCCCGGGAACCGCTTAATTCACCCCTCCACTTT
TRBV7-9	many	TRBJ1-2	TRBD1	CASSRTGGKSYTF	TGTGCCAGCAGCCGGACAGGGGGAAAGAGCTACACCTTC
TRBV3-1	once	TRBJ2-5	.	CASSQDRLQETQYF	TGTGCCAGCAGCCAAGACAGACTACAAGAGACCCAGTACTTC